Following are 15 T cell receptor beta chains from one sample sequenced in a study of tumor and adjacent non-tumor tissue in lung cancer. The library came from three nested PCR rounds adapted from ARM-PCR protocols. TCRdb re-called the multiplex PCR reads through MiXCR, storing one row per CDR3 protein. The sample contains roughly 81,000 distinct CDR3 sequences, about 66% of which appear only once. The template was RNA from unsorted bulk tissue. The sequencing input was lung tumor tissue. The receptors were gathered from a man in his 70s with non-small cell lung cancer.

The CDR3 DNA reads TGTGCCAGCAGCTTACAGGGGGAGTTCTACAATGAGCAGTTCTTC. The encoded protein is CASSLQGEFYNEQFF. The genes are TRBV7-3 and TRBJ2-1, with TRBD1 identical over 7 bases. Germline lookup yields CDR1 SGHTA and CDR2 FQGTGA. The V gene end was trimmed by 2 bases and the J gene end by 3 bases; junction bases not matched to a gene: 4. The CDR3 is made up of 15 amino acids.

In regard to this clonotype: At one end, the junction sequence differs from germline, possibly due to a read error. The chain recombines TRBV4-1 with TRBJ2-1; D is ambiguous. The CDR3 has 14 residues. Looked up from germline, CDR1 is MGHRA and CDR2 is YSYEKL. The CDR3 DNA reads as TGCGCCAGCAGCCTAAAAGACAACTACAATGAGCCGTTCTTC. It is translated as CASSLKDNYNEPFF.

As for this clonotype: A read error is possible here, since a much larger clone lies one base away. The CDR3 DNA is TGCAGCGCCTATGCCTCTGGGGCCAACGTCCTGACTTTC. This gives the protein CSAYASGANVLTF. This chain joins TRBV29-1 and TRBJ2-6; D is uncertain. With 7 bases removed from V and 0 bases from J, the gap between germline ends came to 7 bases. Per germline, CDR1 SQVTM and CDR2 ANQGSEA. The CDR3 loop spans 13 amino acids. The full variable domain, completed using reference TRBV29-1 and TRBJ2-6, is SAVISQKPSRDICQRGTSLTIQCQVDSQVTMMFWYRQQPGQSLTLIATANQGSEATYESGFVIDKFPISRPNLTFSTLTVSNMSPEDSSIYLCSAYASGANVLTFGAGSRLTVL.

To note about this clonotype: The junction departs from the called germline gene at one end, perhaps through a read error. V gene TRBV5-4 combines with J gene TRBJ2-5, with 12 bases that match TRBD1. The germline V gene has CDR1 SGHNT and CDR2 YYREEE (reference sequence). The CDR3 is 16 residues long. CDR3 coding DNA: TGTGCCAACAGCTTGGGAGGGACAGGGGGCTCGAAGACCCAGTACTTT. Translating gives CANSLGGTGGSKTQYF.

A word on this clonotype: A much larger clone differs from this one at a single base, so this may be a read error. The CDR3 reads CVWSPKETQYF. CDR3 bases: TGTGTCTGGAGTCCCAAGGAGACCCAGTACTTC. The chain joins TRBV30 to TRBJ2-5; the D is unclear. The germline gives CDR1 GTSNPN, CDR2 SVGIG (reference sequence). This CDR3 is 11 amino acids long.

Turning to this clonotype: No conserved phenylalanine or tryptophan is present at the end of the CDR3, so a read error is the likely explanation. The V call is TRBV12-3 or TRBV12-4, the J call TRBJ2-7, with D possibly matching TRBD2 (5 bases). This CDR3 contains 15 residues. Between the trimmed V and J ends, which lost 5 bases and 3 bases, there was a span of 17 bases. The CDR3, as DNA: TGTGCCAGCAGTCCCCAGGAGGCGCGAATCTACGAGCAGTACCTC. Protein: CASSPQEARIYEQYL.

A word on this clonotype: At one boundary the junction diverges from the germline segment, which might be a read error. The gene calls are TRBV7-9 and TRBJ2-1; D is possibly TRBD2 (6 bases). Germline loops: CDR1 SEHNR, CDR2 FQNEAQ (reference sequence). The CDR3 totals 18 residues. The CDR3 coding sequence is TGTGCCAGTAGCTCAGCAGGCGGCGCGTGGGACTCCTACAATGTGCAGTTCTTC. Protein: CASSSAGGAWDSYNVQFF. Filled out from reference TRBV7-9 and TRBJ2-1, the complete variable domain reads DTGVSQNPRHKITKRGQNVTFRCDPISEHNRLYWYRQTLGQGPEFLTYFQNEAQLEKSRLLSDRFSAERPKGSFSTLEIQRTEQGDSAMYLCASSSAGGAWDSYNVQFFGPGTRLTVL.

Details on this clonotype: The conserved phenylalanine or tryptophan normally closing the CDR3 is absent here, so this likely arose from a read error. CDR3 bases: TGTGCTAGTGGTTCCGGGACTATGTATGAGCAGTTCGTC. It translates to CASGSGTMYEQFV. The gene calls are TRBV12-5 and TRBJ2-1; 7 nucleotides line up with TRBD2. Germline V gene lookup returns CDR1 LGHNT and CDR2 FRNRAP. Trimming removed 4 bases from V and 8 bases from J; junction bases left unmatched: 5. The CDR3 length is 13 residues.

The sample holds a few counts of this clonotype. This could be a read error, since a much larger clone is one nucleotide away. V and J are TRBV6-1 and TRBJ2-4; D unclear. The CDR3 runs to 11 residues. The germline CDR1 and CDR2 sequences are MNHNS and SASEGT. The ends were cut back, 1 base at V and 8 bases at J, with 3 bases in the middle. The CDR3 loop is CASSEVDIQYF. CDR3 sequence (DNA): TGTGCCAGCAGTGAAGTAGACATTCAGTACTTC.

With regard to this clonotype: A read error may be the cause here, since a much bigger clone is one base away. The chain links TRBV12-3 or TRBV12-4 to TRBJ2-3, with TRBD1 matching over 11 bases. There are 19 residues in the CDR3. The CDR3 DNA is TGTGCCAGCAGTCTTGGATACAGGGGGACAGGGGGTTACACAGATGCGCAGTATTTT. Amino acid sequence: CASSLGYRGTGGYTDAQYF.

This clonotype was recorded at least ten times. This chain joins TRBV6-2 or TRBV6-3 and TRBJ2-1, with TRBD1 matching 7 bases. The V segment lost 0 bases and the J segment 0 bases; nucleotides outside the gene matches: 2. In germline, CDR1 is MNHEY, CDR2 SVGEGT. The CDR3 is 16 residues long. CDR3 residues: CASSYSQGSSYNEQFF. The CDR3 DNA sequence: TGTGCCAGCAGTTACTCACAGGGGAGCTCCTACAATGAGCAGTTCTTC.

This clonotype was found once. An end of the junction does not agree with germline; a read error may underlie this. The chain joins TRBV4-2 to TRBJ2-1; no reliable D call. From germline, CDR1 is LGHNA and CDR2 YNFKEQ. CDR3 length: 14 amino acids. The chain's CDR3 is CASSHDRVGDEQFF. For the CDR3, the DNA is TGTGCTAGCAGCCATGATCGGGTTGGGGATGAGCAGTTCTTC.

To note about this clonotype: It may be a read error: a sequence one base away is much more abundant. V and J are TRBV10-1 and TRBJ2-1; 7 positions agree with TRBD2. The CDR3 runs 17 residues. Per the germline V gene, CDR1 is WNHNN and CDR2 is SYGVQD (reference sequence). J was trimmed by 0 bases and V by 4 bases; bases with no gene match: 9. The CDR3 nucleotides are TGCGCCAGCAGTGGAGGTCTATCGGGGGGCTCCTACAATGAGCAGTTCTTC. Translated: CASSGGLSGGSYNEQFF.

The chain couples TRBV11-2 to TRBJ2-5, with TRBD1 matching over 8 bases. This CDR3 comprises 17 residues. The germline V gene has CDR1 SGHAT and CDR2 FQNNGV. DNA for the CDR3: TGTGTCGACAGCTCGCGCGGACAGGGAAAGCGGCAAGAGACCCAGTACTTC. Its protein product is CVDSSRGQGKRQETQYF.

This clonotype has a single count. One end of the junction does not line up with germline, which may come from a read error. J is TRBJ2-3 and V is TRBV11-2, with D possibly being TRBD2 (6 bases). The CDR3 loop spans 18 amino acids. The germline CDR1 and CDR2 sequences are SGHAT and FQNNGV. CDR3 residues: CASSMAPPGTFSTDTRYF. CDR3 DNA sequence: TGCGCCAGCAGCATGGCCCCTCCCGGGACTTTCTCCACAGATACGCGGTATTTT.